The clone carrying this T cell receptor (beta chain) was seen just once. The table came from immunoSEQ multiplex PCR; TCRdb's copy has only in-frame clones and leaves some out. The sample has 280,000 or so clones; 90% are singletons. This sample was included in a study of blood T cell repertoires in COVID-19. Those who participated ranged in age from about 18 to 95 years and resided in about two dozen US areas. The trim removed 9 bases at V and 3 bases at J, leaving 12 bases unmatched. The CDR3 runs 15 residues. The germline V gene encodes CDR1 LNHDA and CDR2 SQIVND (reference sequence). Sequencing was done on a sample of PBMCs or T cells enriched from blood (not recorded which). This receptor was obtained from a woman aged 18-29 years with acute COVID-19. The gene calls are TRBV19 and TRBJ2-7; 9 bases align to TRBD1. The chain's CDR3 is CASAKDRDRVYEQYF. CDR3 in DNA: TGTGCCAGCGCTAAAGACCGGGACAGGGTCTACGAGCAGTACTTC.